What follows are 8 T cell receptor beta chains derived from one specimen sequenced in a study of T-cell reconstitution after alpha-beta-depleted transplantation in children. The library targeted TCRbeta and was prepared with unique molecular identifiers. TCRdb independently ran MiXCR on the PCR reads; one entry per CDR3 protein. Of roughly 200,000 distinct CDR3 sequences listed, less than 15% are singletons. This material consisted of PBMCs from the stem cell graft donor, taken from the stem cell graft. These TCRs come from a human donor who donated a stem cell graft to a child with acute lymphoblastic leukemia.

This clonotype was seen many times. The gene calls are TRBV5-1 and TRBJ1-2; the D gene is possibly TRBD1 (5 bases). The CDR3 covers 16 residues. Deletions cut 4 bases from V and 2 bases from J, with 18 bases between. Germline V gene sequence: CDR1 SGHRS, CDR2 YFSETQ. The CDR3 DNA follows: TGCGCCAGCAGCCTCCCGCCGGGGGGTCAGAACTATGGCTACACCTTC. Protein product: CASSLPPGGQNYGYTF.

This chain connects TRBV27 to TRBJ1-1; maybe TRBD1 (6 bases). CDR1 is MNHEY and CDR2 is SMNVEV in the germline V gene (reference sequence). The ends were cut back, 7 bases at V and 1 base at J, with 34 bases in the middle. This CDR3 region has 21 residues. CDR3: CASISRARVTGAGLTNTEAFF. CDR3 sequence (DNA): TGTGCCAGCATATCAAGAGCCAGGGTGACAGGAGCGGGTCTTACGAACACTGAAGCTTTCTTT.

This clonotype was counted ten times or more. The chain couples TRBV7-9 to TRBJ2-7; the D gene is possibly TRBD2 (5 bases). With 4 bases removed from V and 5 bases from J, the gap between germline ends came to 15 bases. Germline V gives CDR1 SEHNR, CDR2 FQNEAQ (reference sequence). The CDR3 contains 14 residues. In DNA form, the CDR3 reads TGTGCCAGCAGCTCCGGCCTAGGACTCGACGAGCAGTACTTC. Its translation: CASSSGLGLDEQYF. Using reference TRBV7-9 and TRBJ2-7 for the parts outside the CDR3, the full variable domain is DTGVSQNPRHKITKRGQNVTFRCDPISEHNRLYWYRQTLGQGPEFLTYFQNEAQLEKSRLLSDRFSAERPKGSFSTLEIQRTEQGDSAMYLCASSSGLGLDEQYFGPGTRLTVT.

The chain joins TRBV7-9 to TRBJ1-1; 8 nucleotides line up with TRBD1. The CDR3 is made up of 14 amino acids. The V gene end was trimmed by 5 bases and the J gene end by 14 bases; junction bases not matched to a gene: 16. Germline CDR1 SEHNR, CDR2 FQNEAQ (reference sequence). The CDR3 bases are TGTGCCAGCAGCCTTCCGGGACAGGCGACAACTACCTTCTTT. It codes for CASSLPGQATTTFF. Full variable domain (missing parts from reference TRBV7-9 and TRBJ1-1): DTGVSQNPRHKITKRGQNVTFRCDPISEHNRLYWYRQTLGQGPEFLTYFQNEAQLEKSRLLSDRFSAERPKGSFSTLEIQRTEQGDSAMYLCASSLPGQATTTFFGQGTRLTVV.

This clonotype was seen repeatedly, ten times or more. The V and J genes are TRBV7-9 and TRBJ2-1, with TRBD2 matching over 7 bases. The CDR3 is 15 residues long. From germline, CDR1 is SEHNR and CDR2 FQNEAQ (reference sequence). J lost 6 bases, V lost 5 bases, and 10 bases had no gene match. CDR3 protein: CASSIRDYGGNEQFF. The CDR3 bases are TGTGCCAGCAGCATCCGGGACTATGGGGGCAATGAGCAGTTCTTC.

The V and J genes are TRBV12-3 or TRBV12-4 and TRBJ1-2, with D perhaps TRBD1 (6 bases). CDR3 size: 16 residues. Trimming removed 4 bases from V and 2 bases from J, with 17 bases in between. CDR3 sequence reads: CASSSSGTSGNYGYTF. CDR3 in DNA: TGTGCCAGCAGTTCCTCCGGGACATCAGGGAACTATGGCTACACCTTC.

This clonotype was detected once. The chain combines TRBV28 with TRBJ1-1; D not resolved. V was cut by 2 bases and J by 1 base, with 5 bases left in between. Germline values: CDR1 MDHEN, CDR2 SYDVKM. The CDR3 is 13 residues long. This chain's CDR3 is CASSLDENTEAFF. CDR3 DNA: TGTGCCAGCAGTTTAGACGAGAACACTGAAGCTTTCTTT.

A word on this clonotype: A much larger clone is a single base away; this may be a read error. The chain recombines TRBV12-3 or TRBV12-4 with TRBJ2-7; tentative D call: TRBD1 (5 bases). The ends were cut back, 5 bases at V and 0 bases at J, with 17 bases in the middle. This CDR3 comprises 16 residues. The CDR3 bases are TGTGCCAGCAGTGTTTCTGGGCCAGGGAACTCCTACGAGCAGTACTTC. Encoded protein: CASSVSGPGNSYEQYF.